The 20 T cell receptor beta chains below come from one sample, sequenced in a study of T cell repertoires in cytomegalovirus infection. TCRdb reanalysed the reads using MiXCR and keeps one entry per CDR3 protein. The sample has about 140,000 distinct CDR3 sequences; more than 30% are singletons. No antigen is known for these receptors. The specimen was CD8+ T cells from cultured PBMCs, collected from culture after CMV antigen stimulation. These receptors all stem from a human donor in good health (CMV status not recorded). Some clones in this sample may be carry-over from other donors' samples.

The chain employs TRBV2 and TRBJ1-6, with 9 nucleotides matching TRBD1. Germline V gene data show CDR1 as SNHLY and CDR2 as FYNNEI. Trimming removed 6 bases from V and 7 bases from J; junction bases left unmatched: 7. The CDR3 extends over 15 amino acids. Written as DNA, the CDR3 is TGTGCCAGCAGACCGGGACAGGGAGGAAATTCACCCCTCCACTTT. It translates to CASRPGQGGNSPLHF. The full variable domain, rest sourced from reference TRBV2 and TRBJ1-6, is EPEVTQTPSHQVTQMGQEVILRCVPISNHLYFYWYRQILGQKVEFLVSFYNNEISEKSEIFDDQFSVERPDGSNFTLKIRSTKLEDSAMYFCASRPGQGGNSPLHFGNGTRLTVT.

The chain combines TRBV19 with TRBJ2-7; unclear D gene. The length of the CDR3 is 15 residues. CDR1 is LNHDA, CDR2 SQIVND, per germline (reference sequence). V was trimmed by 5 bases and J by 3 bases, leaving 17 bases between them. The CDR3, as DNA: TGTGCCAGTAGTGTCTCGGGCCCCCCTAACTACGAGCAGTACTTC. Translating gives CASSVSGPPNYEQYF.

Details on this clonotype: Being one base from a much bigger clone, this may be a read error. V is TRBV18 and J is TRBJ2-7; TRBD2 might be the D (5 bases). This CDR3 has 12 residues. The V gene's germline CDR1 is KGHSH and CDR2 LQKENI. CDR3 loop: CVSSPSRDEQYF. CDR3 sequence (DNA): TGTGTCAGCTCACCATCCCGGGATGAGCAGTACTTC.

This clonotype has only a few counts. The gene calls are TRBV28 and TRBJ2-5; 10 bases fit TRBD1. Trimming at V came to 11 bases and at J to 2 bases, leaving 8 bases not matched to a gene. CDR3 length equals 14 residues. Looked up from germline, CDR1 is MDHEN and CDR2 is SYDVKM. The CDR3 reads CASGTGEGQETQYF. Written as DNA, the CDR3 is TGTGCCTCCGGGACAGGGGAAGGGCAAGAGACCCAGTACTTC.

This sequence joins TRBV29-1 and TRBJ1-1; weak D call: TRBD1 (5 bases). Germline values: CDR1 SQVTM, CDR2 ANQGSEA. This CDR3 spans 13 amino acids. Trimming took 8 bases from V and 0 from J, leaving 13 bases between them. This CDR3 is CSWGSGMNTEAFF. DNA of the CDR3: TGCAGCTGGGGGTCAGGGATGAACACTGAAGCTTTCTTT.

The chain is built from TRBV19 and TRBJ1-3, with D tentatively TRBD1 (5 bases). Trimming removed 5 bases from V and 3 bases from J, with 17 bases in between. The CDR3 totals 16 residues. Germline V gives CDR1 LNHDA, CDR2 SQIVND (reference sequence). The CDR3 coding sequence is TGTGCCAGTAGTCTCGGGACGAGGGGAATTGGAAACACCATATATTTT. It yields the protein CASSLGTRGIGNTIYF.

This clonotype came up once. CDR3 DNA: TGCAGTGCTAGATACAGGGAGGGAGGGCTAGGCTATGGCTACACCTTC. Amino acids: CSARYREGGLGYGYTF. The rearrangement joins TRBV20-1 to TRBJ1-2; D possibly corresponds to TRBD1 (6 bases). The CDR3 loop spans 16 amino acids. The V and J ends lost 2 bases and 4 bases respectively, with 20 bases between them. Germline CDR1 and CDR2: DFQATT and SNEGSKA (reference sequence).

The chain couples TRBV12-3 or TRBV12-4 to TRBJ2-2; D perhaps matches TRBD1 (6 bases). The CDR3 has 17 residues. The V and J ends lost 2 bases and 1 base respectively, with 14 bases between them. The CDR3 spells CASSLISGDENTGELFF. The CDR3 nucleotides read TGTGCCAGCAGTTTAATTTCAGGGGACGAGAACACCGGGGAGCTGTTTTTT.

This clonotype has a handful of counts. This chain connects TRBV7-9 to TRBJ2-1; 10 nucleotides match TRBD2. Per germline, CDR1 SEHNR and CDR2 FQNEAQ (reference sequence). The CDR3 has 16 residues. The V segment lost 3 bases and the J segment 8 bases; nucleotides outside the gene matches: 10. The CDR3 spells CASSFLAGARRYEQFF. The DNA for the CDR3 is TGTGCCAGCAGCTTCCTAGCGGGGGCCCGAAGGTATGAGCAGTTCTTC.

In its sample, this clonotype was seen many times. The chain links TRBV4-2 to TRBJ1-1; D is uncertain. Germline V gene data show CDR1 as LGHNA and CDR2 as YNFKEQ. The CDR3 is 14 amino acids. V was shortened by 0 bases and J by 4 bases, with 9 bases between the two germline ends. Written as DNA, the CDR3 is TGTGCCAGCAGCCAAGATTTAAGTGCCACTGAAGCTTTCTTT. Residues: CASSQDLSATEAFF.

This clonotype was counted only a few times. The chain uses TRBV4-1 and TRBJ2-2; 9 bases match TRBD1. V dropped 0 bases and J dropped 7; count of bases not matched to a gene: 6. Germline lookup yields CDR1 MGHRA and CDR2 YSYEKL. The CDR3 is made up of 16 amino acids. This CDR3 is CASSQEGTGWDGELFF. Here the CDR3 DNA reads TGCGCCAGCAGCCAAGAAGGGACAGGGTGGGACGGGGAGCTGTTTTTT.

This clonotype occurred a few times. The chain recombines TRBV7-9 with TRBJ1-5, with a weak D call TRBD1 (5 bases). The CDR3 has 21 residues. The ends were cut back, 5 bases at V and 3 bases at J, with 32 bases in the middle. Germline V lookup: CDR1 SEHNR, CDR2 FQNEAQ (reference sequence). CDR3 sequence: CASSPSQTEQGLEYDNQPQHF. The CDR3, as DNA: TGTGCCAGCAGCCCCTCGCAGACTGAGCAGGGACTAGAGTACGACAATCAGCCCCAGCATTTT.

This chain uses TRBV7-9 with TRBJ1-1; 8 nucleotides align to TRBD1. The CDR3 extends over 16 amino acids. V lost 5 bases to trimming and J lost 3 bases; unmatched junction nucleotides: 11. The germline gives CDR1 SEHNR, CDR2 FQNEAQ (reference sequence). The CDR3, as DNA: TGTGCCAGCAGCACCTCGGACAGGGTTAGGGACACTGAAGCTTTCTTT. It specifies CASSTSDRVRDTEAFF.

In DNA form, the CDR3 reads TGTGCCAGCAGTGAACCTGCTAGCGGGGGCCTCTACGAGCAGTACTTC. It translates to CASSEPASGGLYEQYF. The chain uses TRBV25-1 and TRBJ2-7, with 10 bases lining up with TRBD2. Unmatched junction bases numbered 7, after V lost 2 bases and J lost 3 bases. This CDR3 is 16 amino acids long. CDR1 is MGHDK and CDR2 is SYGVNS in the germline V gene.

This clonotype occurred many times. The V call is TRBV12-3 or TRBV12-4, the J call TRBJ2-3; no clear D gene. The CDR3 has 14 residues. Trimming pared 6 bases from V and 4 bases from J, leaving 14 bases between. Written as DNA, the CDR3 is TGTGCCAGCAGCCTGACGGGTTTGGCAGATACGCAGTATTTT. Translation: CASSLTGLADTQYF.

Many counts were recorded for this clonotype. This chain joins TRBV12-3 or TRBV12-4 and TRBJ1-2, with TRBD1 identical over 10 bases. V gave up 4 bases and J gave up 8 bases; unmatched junction bases: 7. This CDR3 contains 14 residues. CDR3 sequence reads: CASSSPTGGIGYTF. The CDR3 DNA is TGTGCCAGCAGTTCTCCGACAGGGGGCATCGGCTACACCTTC.

This sequence joins TRBV19 and TRBJ2-1; no clear D gene. The CDR3 is made up of 14 amino acids. Germline V gene data show CDR1 as LNHDA and CDR2 as SQIVND (reference sequence). Trimming removed 2 bases at V and 5 bases at J, with 10 bases between. CDR3 sequence (DNA): TGTGCCAGTAGTATAAGTGGCAGAGACAATGAGCAGTTCTTC. Translating it yields CASSISGRDNEQFF.

This chain uses TRBV19 with TRBJ2-7, with D unresolved. V dropped 2 bases and J dropped 7 bases, with 12 bases sitting between them. The CDR3 runs to 13 residues. CDR1 and CDR2 from the germline V gene are LNHDA and SQIVND (reference sequence). The chain's CDR3 is CASSIKSLGEQYF. CDR3 nucleotides: TGTGCCAGTAGTATAAAATCATTGGGTGAGCAGTACTTC.

V usage is TRBV6-1 and J usage is TRBJ1-4; the D gene is possibly TRBD1 (5 bases). The V end was cut by 5 bases, the J end by 8 bases, with 18 bases between. CDR1 MNHNS and CDR2 SASEGT come from the germline V gene. The CDR3 has 15 residues. CDR3: CASSSSGGVGEKLFF. The CDR3 DNA reads TGTGCCAGCAGTTCCAGTGGGGGGGTCGGCGAAAAACTGTTTTTT.

The chain carries TRBV28 and TRBJ2-2; 12 bases align to TRBD2. Germline V CDR1 and CDR2: MDHEN, SYDVKM. The CDR3 loop spans 18 amino acids. J lost 1 base, V lost 3 bases, and 6 bases had no gene match. CDR3 nucleotides: TGTGCCAGCAGTTTGTCGGAGACTAGCGGGGGGAACACCGGGGAGCTGTTTTTT. Protein sequence: CASSLSETSGGNTGELFF. The full variable domain, its missing parts supplied by reference TRBV28 and TRBJ2-2, is DVKVTQSSRYLVKRTGEKVFLECVQDMDHENMFWYRQDPGLGLRLIYFSYDVKMKEKGDIPEGYSVSREKKERFSLILESASTNQTSMYLCASSLSETSGGNTGELFFGEGSRLTVL.